This T cell receptor beta chain originates from a study of OX40 agonist ivuxolimab in advanced cancers. About this clone: Antigen: not known.

Exclusion of a patient followed from autoimmune disease history or systemic immunosuppression. The CDR3 is made up of 20 amino acids. Germline loops: CDR1 MNHEY, CDR2 SMNVEV (reference sequence). With 6 bases clipped from V and 1 base from J, the junction kept 13 bases outside the gene matches. Study findings and constraints: A proportion of nonresponders additionally exhibited low normalized T-cell clonal expansion. In CD8+ T cells, expanded clones were on average more numerous than in CD4+.

Profiled with immunoSEQ multiplex PCR; TCRdb holds only in-frame clones, not every one. The table has approximately 60,000 clones, 75% to 90% seen once. The sequencing used CD4+ or CD8+ T cells sorted from blood, collected in a trial of the OX40 agonist ivuxolimab. The receptor was isolated from an adult with an advanced solid tumor such as melanoma, head and neck, liver or kidney cancer. The V gene is TRBV27, the J gene TRBJ2-3; 16 bases are shared with TRBD2. CDR3 sequence: CASSPSAGLAGGPGTDTQYF. CDR3 bases: TGTGCCAGCAGCCCCTCCGCGGGACTAGCGGGAGGGCCGGGCACAGATACGCAGTATTTT.